A single T cell receptor (beta chain) is shown here with its context. Its target is not known. This sample was taken from a study of radiation and T cells in renal cell carcinoma. Study-level results: In blood, top tumor clones expanded by 2 weeks, shrinking by 4. Dominant CDR3 motifs occupied more repertoire in irradiated than control tumors. Intratumoral heterogeneity was not captured in these approximately 0.98 g regions.

Generated by immunoSEQ multiplex PCR, the TCRdb table keeps only in-frame clones and is missing some. Here the sample spans around 12,000 clones, around 30% being singletons. The CDR3 length is 15 residues. Germline assignment: CDR1 GTSNPN and CDR2 SVGIG (reference sequence). With 3 bases removed from V and 5 bases from J, the gap between germline ends came to 18 bases. This sample's treatment: 15 Gy SBRT to primary tumor, nephrectomy 4 weeks later. This receptor was taken from a man aged 55 to 70 with renal cell carcinoma. The chain recombines TRBV30 with TRBJ2-3; either TRBD1 or TRBD2 may supply D (6 bases each). Material: tumor tissue, obtained from a patient whose treatment included radiotherapy and nephrectomy. CDR3 in amino acids: CAWRARGRLVDTQYF. The DNA for the CDR3 is TGTGCCTGGAGGGCCCGGGGGCGGTTGGTAGATACGCAGTATTTT.